The following is a T cell receptor beta chain sequence with its context. Its antigen is still unknown. This entry comes from a study of T-cell memory formation after mild COVID-19. In the study overall: Clustering of TCRs was largely donor specific.

The study's findings and limits: Nothing showed for sure that second-wave clones peaking on day 37 were SARS-CoV-2 specific. CD4+ contracting clones were found mainly in CM and EM, and CD8+ ones in EMRA.

TCRdb used MiXCR to reprocess the 5' RACE reads, holding one entry per CDR3 protein. The sample holds 530,000 or so distinct CDR3 sequences, 15% to 20% seen once. The V gene's germline CDR1 is KGHDR and CDR2 SFDVKD. The CDR3 length is 13 residues. The V and J ends lost 10 bases and 2 bases respectively, with 13 bases between them. This sequence joins TRBV24-1 and TRBJ1-1; D unresolved. Specimen: PBMCs or a T cell subset sorted from them (not recorded which). The sequence derives from an adult woman who had mild COVID-19 (a few samples of this study predate the infection). Cell type and time point are not known. CDR3 DNA: TGTGCCACGAACGACGGACTTAACACTGAAGCTTTCTTT. It is translated as CATNDGLNTEAFF.